A single sample is the source of the 30 T cell receptor beta chains below, sequenced in a study of blood T cell repertoires in COVID-19. The repertoire was sequenced with immunoSEQ multiplex PCR; TCRdb's copy has only in-frame clones and lacks some. There are 150,000 to 200,000 clones in the sample; around 85% occur only once, and roughly 9.1% lies in the top ten. The sequenced sample was peripheral blood. These TCRs come from a man aged 50-59 years with active or convalescent COVID-19.

The genes are TRBV18 and TRBJ1-1, with a weak D call TRBD1 (6 bases). This CDR3 is built from 15 residues. The germline gives CDR1 KGHSH, CDR2 LQKENI. V shed 2 bases and J shed 1 base, with 11 bases lying between them. DNA of the CDR3: TGTGCCAGCTCACCAAGGGGGGGTGAGAACACTGAAGCTTTCTTT. Translated: CASSPRGGENTEAFF.

The rearrangement uses TRBV7-2 and TRBJ2-7; 10 bases line up with TRBD1. The length of the CDR3 is 14 residues. The J segment lost 4 bases and the V segment lost 5 bases, leaving 5 bases of the junction unmatched. The germline V gene has CDR1 SGHTA and CDR2 FQGNSA. CDR3: CASSKGGQGYEQYF. The CDR3 coding sequence is TGTGCCAGCAGCAAAGGGGGACAGGGGTACGAGCAGTACTTC.

V gene TRBV19 combines with J gene TRBJ1-6, with D hard to call. Trimming removed 1 base from V and 0 bases from J, with 4 bases in between. Germline V gene lookup returns CDR1 LNHDA and CDR2 SQIVND (reference sequence). This CDR3 is built from 15 residues. The CDR3 loop is CASSIGSSYNSPLHF. For the CDR3, the DNA is TGTGCCAGTAGTATAGGGAGCTCCTATAATTCACCCCTCCACTTT.

The V call is TRBV6-6, the J call TRBJ1-2; maybe TRBD1 (6 bases). The V gene lost 4 bases and the J gene lost 4 bases, with 13 bases spanning the gap. Germline V gene lookup returns CDR1 MNHNY and CDR2 SVGAGI (reference sequence). The CDR3 covers 14 residues. CDR3 coding DNA: TGTGCCAGCAGTTCCCAACAGGGCTTCTATGGCTACACCTTC. Amino acid sequence: CASSSQQGFYGYTF.

The chain couples TRBV5-1 to TRBJ2-6; 10 nucleotides agree with TRBD1. J lost 1 base, V lost 7 bases, and 5 bases had no gene match. From germline, CDR1 is SGHRS and CDR2 YFSETQ. The CDR3 covers 16 residues. In DNA form, the CDR3 reads TGCGCCAGCCAACGGGACAGGGGATCTGGGGCCAACGTCCTGACTTTC. Amino acid sequence: CASQRDRGSGANVLTF. Looking up the rest from reference TRBV5-1 and TRBJ2-6 gives the full variable domain: KAGVTQTPRYLIKTRGQQVTLSCSPISGHRSVSWYQQTPGQGLQFLFEYFSETQRNKGNFPGRFSGRQFSNSRSEMNVSTLELGDSALYLCASQRDRGSGANVLTFGAGSRLTVL.

This clone has only one observation. This chain links TRBV6-2 or TRBV6-3 with TRBJ2-1; 7 nucleotides align to TRBD1. The V gene's germline CDR1 is MNHEY and CDR2 SVGEGT. The CDR3 has 14 residues. Trimming removed 6 bases from V and 4 bases from J; junction bases left unmatched: 6. CDR3 sequence (DNA): TGTGCCAGCAGCAAGACAGGGCCGTACAATGAGCAGTTCTTC. Protein sequence: CASSKTGPYNEQFF.

The CDR3 sequence: CASSRAGTGSYEQYF. Here the CDR3 DNA reads TGTGCCAGCAGTAGAGCCGGGACAGGGTCCTACGAGCAGTACTTC. The V call is TRBV6-6, the J call TRBJ2-7; 9 bases align to TRBD1. V dropped 5 bases and J dropped 1; count of bases not matched to a gene: 6. CDR3 size: 15 residues. Germline V gives CDR1 MNHNY, CDR2 SVGAGI (reference sequence).

The chain combines TRBV30 with TRBJ1-1; D gene ambiguous. The V end was cut by 4 bases, the J end by 3 bases, with 18 bases between. Germline V gene sequence: CDR1 GTSNPN, CDR2 SVGIG (reference sequence). This CDR3 contains 15 residues. The CDR3 nucleotides read TGTGCCTGGACCCTGCGGGCCAGTTTATACACTGAAGCTTTCTTT. Residues: CAWTLRASLYTEAFF. The variable domain in full, completed from reference TRBV30 and TRBJ1-1, reads SQTIHQWPATLVQPVGSPLSLECTVEGTSNPNLYWYRQAAGRGLQLLFYSVGIGQISSEVPQNLSASRPQDRQFILSSKKLLLSDSGFYLCAWTLRASLYTEAFFGQGTRLTVV.

The V call is TRBV4-1, the J call TRBJ2-5; D is ambiguous. This CDR3 contains 14 residues. CDR1 MGHRA and CDR2 YSYEKL come from the germline V gene. V dropped 0 bases and J dropped 4 bases, with 9 bases sitting between them. The CDR3 sequence: CASSQDYGRETQYF. The CDR3 DNA is TGCGCCAGCAGCCAAGATTACGGTCGAGAGACCCAGTACTTC.

The CDR3 is CASRTGTDPNYGYTF. The CDR3 bases are TGTGCCAGCAGAACCGGGACAGACCCTAACTATGGCTACACCTTC. The chain joins TRBV6-5 to TRBJ1-2; 7 positions agree with TRBD1. The CDR3 is made up of 15 amino acids. The J segment lost 0 bases and the V segment lost 6 bases, leaving 7 bases of the junction unmatched. Per germline, CDR1 MNHEY and CDR2 SVGAGI.

The V call is TRBV6-5, the J call TRBJ2-3; 9 positions agree with TRBD2. The CDR3 has 14 residues. With 6 bases clipped from V and 6 bases from J, the junction kept 7 bases outside the gene matches. The germline CDR1 and CDR2 sequences are MNHEY and SVGAGI. CDR3 protein: CASSHGLAMDTQYF. The CDR3 DNA follows: TGTGCCAGCAGCCACGGACTAGCGATGGATACGCAGTATTTT.

The chain employs TRBV9 and TRBJ1-5, with D perhaps matching TRBD1 (6 bases). V lost 4 bases, J lost 2 bases, and 13 bases lay in between. This CDR3 spans 15 amino acids. Germline values: CDR1 SGDLS, CDR2 YYNGEE. The CDR3 spells CASSLQGLGNQPQHF. CDR3 sequence (DNA): TGTGCCAGCAGCCTACAGGGTTTAGGCAATCAGCCCCAGCATTTT.

Only a few counts were recorded for this clone. The chain carries TRBV6-1 and TRBJ1-5; no definite D call. The length of the CDR3 is 13 residues. V was pared by 1 base and J by 5 bases, with 6 bases between. Germline values: CDR1 MNHNS, CDR2 SASEGT. The CDR3 DNA is TGTGCCAGCAGTGAAGTTCGGGATCAGCCCCAGCATTTT. Translated: CASSEVRDQPQHF.

The chain couples TRBV23-1 to TRBJ2-7; TRBD1 might be the D (6 bases). TRBV23-1 counts as an open reading frame of uncertain function. The CDR3 has 16 amino acids. The V gene lost 2 bases and the J gene lost 2 bases, with 16 bases spanning the gap. The CDR3 spells CASSQIDPAGAYEQYF. In nucleotides, the CDR3 is TGCGCCAGCAGTCAAATTGATCCCGCAGGGGCCTACGAGCAGTACTTC.

The sample holds a few counts of this clone. This chain links TRBV6-5 with TRBJ2-7; D gene unclear. Deletions cut 6 bases from V and 3 bases from J, with 6 bases between. The CDR3 is 11 residues long. Germline V gene lookup returns CDR1 MNHEY and CDR2 SVGAGI. The CDR3 bases are TGTGCCAGCAGACAAAACTACGAGCAGTACTTC. Its protein is CASRQNYEQYF.

The chain has TRBV10-1 and TRBJ2-1; maybe TRBD1 (5 bases). The CDR3 is made up of 13 amino acids. Trimming left V 5 bases short and J 7 bases short, with 12 bases between. Germline lookup yields CDR1 WNHNN and CDR2 SYGVQD (reference sequence). In DNA, the CDR3 is TGCGCCAGCAGTTCAGGGCCTGGGAATGAGCAGTTCTTC. It specifies CASSSGPGNEQFF.

The chain recombines TRBV30 with TRBJ2-7, with 7 bases identical to TRBD2. CDR3 length: 15 residues. Germline V lookup: CDR1 GTSNPN, CDR2 SVGIG (reference sequence). V was pared by 0 bases and J by 0 bases, with 5 bases of the junction left unmatched. The DNA for the CDR3 is TGTGCCTGGAGTGTATGGGGGGAGGGCTCCTACGAGCAGTACTTC. Amino acid sequence: CAWSVWGEGSYEQYF.

The J gene is TRBJ2-1, the V gene TRBV5-1; the D gene is possibly TRBD2 (6 bases). Trimming pared 4 bases from V and 0 bases from J, leaving 11 bases between. The CDR3 spans 15 residues. The germline gives CDR1 SGHRS, CDR2 YFSETQ. CDR3 DNA: TGCGCCAGCAGCCCGGACGGGGGCTCCTACAATGAGCAGTTCTTC. This codes for CASSPDGGSYNEQFF.

This clone appeared once. V and J are TRBV12-3 or TRBV12-4 and TRBJ2-1, with 7 nucleotides matching TRBD2. The CDR3 is 12 amino acids. Unmatched junction bases numbered 6, after V lost 7 bases and J lost 9 bases. The chain's CDR3 is CASKYSGGEQFF. The CDR3 coding sequence is TGTGCCAGCAAATACTCGGGGGGTGAGCAGTTCTTC.

The genes are TRBV7-2 and TRBJ2-2; TRBD1 might be the D (6 bases). Germline-derived CDR1 and CDR2 are SGHTA and FQGNSA. There are 14 residues in the CDR3. V dropped 3 bases and J dropped 5 bases, with 10 bases sitting between them. CDR3 bases: TGTGCCAGCAGCTTTCAGGGGCAAACCGGGGAGCTGTTTTTT. This codes for CASSFQGQTGELFF.

V usage is TRBV4-3 and J usage is TRBJ2-3; D is unclear. Germline loops: CDR1 LGHNA, CDR2 YSLEER. V lost 1 base, J lost 4 bases, and 6 bases lay in between. The CDR3 spans 13 residues. The CDR3 reads CASSQAISDTQYF. The CDR3 nucleotides are TGCGCCAGCAGCCAAGCCATTTCAGATACGCAGTATTTT.

This sequence joins TRBV7-3 and TRBJ2-3, with 7 positions matching TRBD2. Per germline, CDR1 SGHTA and CDR2 FQGTGA. V shed 2 bases, J shed 2 bases, and the junction held 7 bases outside the gene matches. The CDR3 has 16 amino acids. The CDR3 here is CASSLLGGGVTDTQYF. DNA for the CDR3: TGTGCCAGCAGCTTACTCGGGGGAGGGGTCACAGATACGCAGTATTTT.

This clone showed up just once. The chain combines TRBV4-2 with TRBJ2-1; D is ambiguous. The CDR3 has 15 amino acids. The germline CDR1 and CDR2 sequences are LGHNA and YNFKEQ. The V end was cut by 0 bases, the J end by 0 bases, with 6 bases between. CDR3 residues: CASSQEATSYNEQFF. The CDR3 DNA is TGTGCCAGCAGCCAAGAAGCTACCTCCTACAATGAGCAGTTCTTC.

This chain connects TRBV6-2 or TRBV6-3 to TRBJ2-5, with 7 bases fitting TRBD2. The CDR3 spans 14 residues. From germline, CDR1 is MNHEY and CDR2 SVGEGT. V gave up 0 bases and J gave up 4 bases; unmatched junction bases: 2. CDR3 amino acids: CASSYSSSGETQYF. The CDR3 DNA reads as TGTGCCAGCAGTTACTCATCTAGCGGAGAGACCCAGTACTTC.

The V and J genes are TRBV30 and TRBJ2-1; 8 bases are a match to TRBD2. Trimming cost V 0 bases and J 5 bases; bases outside gene matches: 3. The length of the CDR3 is 14 residues. From germline, CDR1 is GTSNPN and CDR2 SVGIG (reference sequence). CDR3: CAWSVASGHNEQFF. As DNA, the CDR3 is TGTGCCTGGAGTGTGGCTAGCGGGCACAATGAGCAGTTCTTC.

The V gene is TRBV4-1, the J gene TRBJ2-5; D is ambiguous. The germline V gene has CDR1 MGHRA and CDR2 YSYEKL. Trimming took 1 base from V and 3 from J, leaving 9 bases between them. This CDR3 contains 14 residues. CDR3 DNA sequence: TGCGCCAGCAGCCAAGGAGGCCATAAAGAGACCCAGTACTTC. It is translated as CASSQGGHKETQYF.

This chain joins TRBV19 and TRBJ2-7; maybe TRBD2 (7 bases). Germline CDR1 reads LNHDA; CDR2 reads SQIVND (reference sequence). V lost 5 bases and J 0 bases, leaving 11 bases between the germline ends. The CDR3 extends over 14 amino acids. In nucleotides, the CDR3 is TGTGCCAGTAGTCAAGGGGGGGCCTCCTACGAGCAGTACTTC. It codes for CASSQGGASYEQYF.

The rearrangement uses TRBV2 and TRBJ1-3; D is undetermined. V was shortened by 11 bases and J by 4 bases, with 15 bases between the two germline ends. The germline gives CDR1 SNHLY, CDR2 FYNNEI. The length of the CDR3 is 13 residues. This chain's CDR3 is CASQPGWGNTIYF. The CDR3 nucleotides read TGTGCCTCTCAGCCGGGGTGGGGAAACACCATATATTTT.

The rearrangement links TRBV7-3 to TRBJ2-1, with TRBD1 identical over 7 bases. The germline CDR1 and CDR2 sequences are SGHTA and FQGTGA. The CDR3 spans 13 residues. V shed 5 bases, J shed 5 bases, and the junction held 3 bases outside the gene matches. The CDR3 coding sequence is TGTGCCAGCAGCATCGACAGGGACAATGAGCAGTTCTTC. It yields the protein CASSIDRDNEQFF. Full variable domain (missing parts from reference TRBV7-3 and TRBJ2-1): GAGVSQTPSNKVTEKGKYVELRCDPISGHTALYWYRQSLGQGPEFLIYFQGTGAADDSGLPNDRFFAVRPEGSVSTLKIQRTERGDSAVYLCASSIDRDNEQFFGPGTRLTVL.

The genes are TRBV15 and TRBJ1-5; D gene ambiguous. CDR3 size: 16 residues. V was shortened by 3 bases and J by 8 bases, with 20 bases between the two germline ends. Germline V gene data show CDR1 as LNHNV and CDR2 as YYDKDF (reference sequence). CDR3 in amino acids: CATSRDATGITEPQHF. The CDR3 nucleotides are TGTGCCACCAGCAGGGATGCGACGGGGATAACGGAGCCCCAGCATTTT.